This T cell receptor (beta chain) stems from a study of radiation and T cells in renal cell carcinoma. Study-wide background: Nephrectomy followed 15 Gy stereotactic body radiation by 4 weeks. Overall study findings and caveats: Top tumor clonotypes rose in blood 2 weeks post-radiation, then contracted.

The germline V and J ends were trimmed by 4 bases and 6 bases, with 7 bases remaining between them. The CDR3 spans 13 residues. Germline loops: CDR1 SEHNR, CDR2 FQNEAQ (reference sequence). Generated by immunoSEQ multiplex PCR, the TCRdb table keeps only in-frame clones and is missing some. The sample holds approximately 110,000 clones, roughly 80% seen once. About this clone: The target antigen is unknown.

Time point denoted: baseline pretreatment blood. Treatment reported: 15 Gy SBRT to primary tumor, nephrectomy 4 weeks later. Radiation-treated patients gave blood at baseline, week 2 and week 4. The tumor was a clear cell renal cell carcinoma. This sequence originates from a woman in her sixties with renal cell carcinoma. Sequences were derived from blood, sampled from a patient whose treatment included radiotherapy and nephrectomy. The V and J genes are TRBV7-9 and TRBJ1-6; D not certain. The CDR3 DNA follows: TGTGCCAGCAGCTCGACATTTAATTCACCCCTCCACTTT. This sequence encodes CASSSTFNSPLHF.